Each of the 8 T cell receptor beta chains below was sequenced from the same sample in a study of cytomegalovirus exposure and HLA in healthy donors. Clones were read by immunoSEQ multiplex PCR, and TCRdb kept only the in-frame ones, dropping some. The sample includes 200,000 to 250,000 clones, 85% to 90% of them seen just once. The specimen was PBMCs. The receptors originated from a man aged 18 to 30 in good health and CMV-seronegative.

The chain combines TRBV5-1 with TRBJ2-2; the match to TRBD2 covers 10 bases. Germline values: CDR1 SGHRS, CDR2 YFSETQ. This CDR3 is 16 amino acids long. V was pared by 0 bases and J by 4 bases, with 3 bases of the junction left unmatched. The CDR3 DNA reads as TGCGCCAGCAGCTTGGAACTAGCGGGGTTCACCGGGGAGCTGTTTTTT. Protein product: CASSLELAGFTGELFF. Variable domain in full (rest from reference TRBV5-1 and TRBJ2-2): KAGVTQTPRYLIKTRGQQVTLSCSPISGHRSVSWYQQTPGQGLQFLFEYFSETQRNKGNFPGRFSGRQFSNSRSEMNVSTLELGDSALYLCASSLELAGFTGELFFGEGSRLTVL.

The chain links TRBV5-1 to TRBJ1-2; 7 nucleotides match TRBD1. Germline V gene data show CDR1 as SGHRS and CDR2 as YFSETQ. The CDR3 is made up of 15 amino acids. J gave up 5 bases and V 4 bases, and 11 bases lay outside the gene matches. CDR3 protein: CASSAHSTGDYGYTF. For the CDR3, the DNA is TGCGCCAGCAGCGCCCACTCTACAGGGGATTATGGCTACACCTTC.

This clone was observed once. V gene TRBV7-9 combines with J gene TRBJ2-7; 8 bases line up with TRBD2. V gave up 4 bases and J gave up 1 base; unmatched junction bases: 6. The CDR3 contains 15 residues. CDR1 and CDR2 from the germline V gene are SEHNR and FQNEAQ (reference sequence). CDR3 sequence (DNA): TGTGCCAGCAGCTCGCCGGGAGGGGTATCCTACGAGCAGTACTTC. Protein sequence: CASSSPGGVSYEQYF. Drawing the rest from reference TRBV7-9 and TRBJ2-7, the complete variable domain is DTGVSQNPRHKITKRGQNVTFRCDPISEHNRLYWYRQTLGQGPEFLTYFQNEAQLEKSRLLSDRFSAERPKGSFSTLEIQRTEQGDSAMYLCASSSPGGVSYEQYFGPGTRLTVT.

J is TRBJ2-2 and V is TRBV5-4, with 9 bases aligning to TRBD2. The CDR3 has 14 amino acids. The V segment lost 4 bases and the J segment 4 bases; nucleotides outside the gene matches: 2. Germline V CDR1 and CDR2: SGHNT, YYREEE (reference sequence). The CDR3 bases are TGTGCCAGCAGCCGCGGGGGGGCCACCGGGGAGCTGTTTTTT. Residues: CASSRGGATGELFF.

This sequence joins TRBV5-1 and TRBJ1-1, with no clear D. Germline CDR1 SGHRS, CDR2 YFSETQ. The V gene lost 0 bases and the J gene lost 1 base, with 7 bases spanning the gap. The CDR3 has 14 residues. The chain's CDR3 is CASSLGRGNTEAFF. In DNA form, the CDR3 reads TGCGCCAGCAGCTTGGGACGGGGGAACACTGAAGCTTTCTTT.

The chain links TRBV18 to TRBJ2-1; 10 bases agree with TRBD1. Germline CDR1 and CDR2: KGHSH and LQKENI. With 5 bases clipped from V and 6 bases from J, the junction kept 7 bases outside the gene matches. There are 15 residues in the CDR3. The CDR3: CASSTRTGGVNEQFF. CDR3 nucleotides: TGTGCCAGCTCAACTCGGACAGGGGGGGTCAATGAGCAGTTCTTC.

The CDR3 bases are TGCGCCAGCAGCCTATCCTGGGACAGGGGAATCTACGAGCAGTACTTC. It specifies CASSLSWDRGIYEQYF. V is TRBV5-1 and J is TRBJ2-7; 10 nucleotides align to TRBD1. Losses at the gene ends were 4 bases for V and 3 bases for J; bases not matched to a gene: 10. This CDR3 is 16 amino acids long. CDR1 and CDR2 (germline): SGHRS, YFSETQ.

This clone appeared many times. The J gene is TRBJ2-4, the V gene TRBV29-1; TRBD1 matches at 8 bases. Germline values: CDR1 SQVTM, CDR2 ANQGSEA. The CDR3 contains 13 residues. The CDR3 nucleotides are TGCAGTATGTCCCAGGGGGCACCGAACATTCAGTACTTC. It translates to CSMSQGAPNIQYF.